In this sample, the clone carrying this T cell receptor beta chain turned up a few times. Its antigen is currently unknown. Naive CD4+ cells had CD25+ Tregs removed. MiXCR, applied by TCRdb to the 5' RACE reads, yields one record per CDR3 protein. The sample lists roughly 20,000 distinct CDR3 sequences; roughly 29% were seen once. This CDR3 is 13 amino acids long. Trimming took off 2 bases at V and 2 bases at J, with 7 bases between the two ends. Germline values: CDR1 WSHSY, CDR2 SAAADI. Overall study findings and caveats: Tumor memory CD4+ T cell TCR gene usage was found to cluster with blood and lymph node memory CD4+ cells and with lymph node naive CD4+ cells. Tumor Treg TCRs overlapped most with tumor naive CD4+ cells.

This TCR was recovered from a female donor with breast cancer. Material for sequencing was tumor-infiltrating naive CD4+ T cells sorted from the breast tumor. The subset is: naive CD4+ T cells, CD4+CD45RA+CD25-. The gene calls are TRBV10-2 and TRBJ2-7; maybe TRBD1 (6 bases). The CDR3 spells CASSEGQTYEQYF. The CDR3 DNA reads TGCGCCAGCAGTGAGGGACAGACCTACGAGCAGTACTTC.